This T cell receptor (beta chain) was documented in a study of a mutant IDH1 vaccine in newly diagnosed glioma. About the research overall: Most patients had radiochemotherapy with temozolomide before enrollment; others had one alone. Whole-study findings and limits: There seemed to be no relation between pseudoprogression and changes in top peripheral T cell clonotypes. Of all patients, 93.3% showed vaccine-induced immune responses.

Assay used: immunoSEQ multiplex PCR; TCRdb lists only in-frame clones, some missing. The sample has about 67,000 clones, about four fifths seen once. In regard to this clone: Its cognate antigen is unknown.

Time point specified: baseline, week 1 (first vaccination visit). The treatment: pre-vaccination baseline after standard-of-care therapy. Astrocytomas found in donors were new, WHO grade 3 or 4, IDH1-mutant and ATRX-lost. CDR1 is MRHNA and CDR2 is SNTAGT in the germline V gene. The CDR3 length is 13 residues. V was shortened by 5 bases and J by 5 bases, with 9 bases between the two germline ends. This sample comprised peripheral blood mononuclear cells (PBMCs), obtained from a glioma patient treated with radiotherapy, temozolomide or both. This TCR was recovered from a woman under 30 with glioma. Some clones in this sample may be carry-over from other donors' samples. The chain recombines TRBV6-4 with TRBJ2-2; D unresolved. The CDR3 bases are TGTGCCAGCAGTATGGGCGAGACCGGGGAGCTGTTTTTT. The encoded protein is CASSMGETGELFF.